This T cell receptor beta chain was documented in a study of shared clonotypes between healthy human individuals. This clone was recorded once. V was clipped by 5 bases and J by 4 bases; unmatched bases: 5. The CDR3 totals 14 residues. Germline lookup yields CDR1 SGHRS and CDR2 YFSETQ. Clones were sequenced by immunoSEQ multiplex PCR, and TCRdb holds only the in-frame ones, with some missing. The sample holds roughly 2 million clones, approximately 95% seen once. Naive CD8 populations comprised CD45RO-negative cells positively selected for CCR7, excluding terminally differentiated effector memory CD45RA+ cells.

The V and J genes are TRBV5-1 and TRBJ2-2; 7 bases line up with TRBD1. This receptor was obtained from a man aged 18 to 30 in good health. The sequenced sample was naive CD8+ T cells sorted from blood. The CDR3 DNA follows: TGCGCCAGCAGACCGGACAGGAGCACCGGGGAGCTGTTTTTT. This encodes CASRPDRSTGELFF.